This T cell receptor beta chain was identified in a study of human T cells and chemical hapten exposure. As concerns this clonotype: The antigen remains unidentified.

Within the library, unique molecular identifiers were attached to each individual cDNA molecule. One entry per CDR3 protein results from TCRdb running MiXCR on the RACE reads. The sample has tens of thousands of distinct CDR3 sequences, about 10% seen once; the top ten hold around 5%. Overall study findings and caveats: Unchanged with DPC sensitization were TCRs above 1 in 1000 frequency.

Regarding time point: patch test 2, 6 weeks after DPC sensitization. Documented treatment: therapeutic diphenylcyclopropenone sensitization with weekly scalp DPC. Donation of samples came from alopecia patients who were 18 to 70 years old and suitable for DPC. The CDR3 sequence is 18 residues long. CDR1 and CDR2 (germline): SEHNR, FQNEAQ (reference sequence). Between the trimmed V and J ends, which lost 3 bases and 4 bases, there was a span of 22 bases. This chain links TRBV7-9 with TRBJ1-5; D possibly corresponds to TRBD1 (5 bases). This sequence originates from a woman between 50 and 59 years old with alopecia areata. Some clones in this sample may be carry-over from other donors' samples. The sample was whole blood, taken in connection with sensitization to the hapten diphenylcyclopropenone (DPC). DNA of the CDR3: TGTGCCAGCAGCTTCCCGCCTTCACGGGACTCACGGAATCAGCCCCAGCATTTT. It codes for CASSFPPSRDSRNQPQHF. The whole variable domain, filled in from reference TRBV7-9 and TRBJ1-5, reads DTGVSQNPRHKITKRGQNVTFRCDPISEHNRLYWYRQTLGQGPEFLTYFQNEAQLEKSRLLSDRFSAERPKGSFSTLEIQRTEQGDSAMYLCASSFPPSRDSRNQPQHFGDGTRLSIL.